This TCR beta chain appears in the sequencing data of a study of control samples from healthy donors and cancer patients. The J segment lost 1 base and the V segment lost 11 bases, leaving 6 bases of the junction unmatched. The CDR3 consists of 13 residues. Germline CDR1 MNHEY, CDR2 SVGAGI. TCRdb's copy holds only in-frame clones and misses some; the assay was immunoSEQ multiplex PCR. The sample includes over 100,000 clones, approximately 92% of them seen just once. This receptor was taken from a man younger than 35 in good health. This chain links TRBV6-5 with TRBJ2-3; 7 bases align to TRBD2. Material for sequencing was blood. The CDR3 DNA reads as TGTGCCTCCGGGCTAGCGGGCACAGATACGCAGTATTTT. Protein: CASGLAGTDTQYF.